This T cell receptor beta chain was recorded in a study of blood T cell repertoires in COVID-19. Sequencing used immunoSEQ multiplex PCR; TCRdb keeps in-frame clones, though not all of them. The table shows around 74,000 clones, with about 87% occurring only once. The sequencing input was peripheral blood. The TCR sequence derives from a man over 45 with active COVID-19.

The CDR3 nucleotides read TGTGCCAGCAGCCAAGGGCAGAACACTGAAGCTTTCTTT. This encodes CASSQGQNTEAFF. This chain connects TRBV3-1 (or the pseudogene TRBV3-2) to TRBJ1-1; D remains ambiguous. V was cut by 1 base and J by 1 base, with 4 bases left in between. Germline V gives CDR1 LGHDT, CDR2 YNNKEL (reference sequence). The CDR3 has 13 residues.